This is a list of T cell receptor beta chains from one sample in a study of neoadjuvant anti-PD-1 for oral cavity cancer. The protocol was immunoSEQ multiplex PCR, while the TCRdb copy is restricted to in-frame clones and leaves out a portion. The sample lists around 11,000 clones; approximately 52% were seen once. Source: tumor tissue, taken before nivolumab (anti-PD-1) treatment. The receptors were sampled from a person aged 35-79 years with oral cavity squamous cell carcinoma. Each CDR3 is given with its conserved first and last residue. The D gene is left open where the match is weak. Clone size, where shown, is once, few, many, or a class for clones that have expanded.

D gene	V gene	clone size	J gene	CDR3 protein	CDR3 DNA
.	TRBV19	few	TRBJ2-2	CASSLGARGFTGELFF	TGTGCCAGTAGTCTTGGGGCACGGGGGTTCACCGGGGAGCTGTTTTTT
.	TRBV27	.	TRBJ1-5	CASSWGLDQPQHF	TGTGCCAGCAGTTGGGGCCTCGATCAGCCCCAGCATTTT
.	TRBV10-2	.	TRBJ1-2	CASSEWAEGYGYTF	TGCGCCAGCAGTGAATGGGCGGAGGGGTATGGCTACACCTTC
.	TRBV10-2	.	TRBJ1-5	CASSETSGLPNQPQHF	TGCGCCAGCAGTGAGACTTCCGGGCTGCCCAATCAGCCCCAGCATTTT
.	TRBV19	few	TRBJ1-1	CASSISLEAFF	TGTGCCAGTAGTATTTCCCTGGAAGCTTTCTTT
TRBD2	TRBV4-2	.	TRBJ2-5	CASSQGVAGTAVRETQYF	TGTGCCAGCAGCCAGGGGGTAGCGGGGACGGCAGTTAGGGAGACCCAGTACTTC
.	TRBV30	.	TRBJ1-1	CAWSASYANTEAFF	TGTGCCTGGAGTGCCTCATACGCGAACACTGAAGCTTTCTTT
.	TRBV28	.	TRBJ1-4	CASSSPRSSNEKLFF	TGTGCCAGCAGTTCCCCCAGGAGTTCTAATGAAAAACTGTTTTTT
.	TRBV5-1	.	TRBJ2-2	CASSGGLIAGELFF	TGCGCCAGCAGCGGGGGGCTAATTGCCGGGGAGCTGTTTTTT
TRBD2	TRBV5-1	.	TRBJ2-1	CASSLGLAGGPHYNEQFF	TGCGCCAGCAGCTTGGGGCTAGCGGGGGGTCCTCATTACAATGAGCAGTTCTTC
.	TRBV4-2	few	TRBJ1-2	CASSQEATVSYGYTF	TGTGCCAGCAGCCAAGAGGCGACAGTGAGCTATGGCTACACCTTC
.	TRBV5-1	.	TRBJ2-5	CASSLQDPKETQYF	TGCGCCAGCAGTTTACAGGACCCCAAGGAGACCCAGTACTTC
TRBD1	TRBV18	.	TRBJ2-1	CASSPTGDHEQFF	TGTGCCAGCTCACCGACAGGGGACCATGAGCAGTTCTTC
TRBD1	TRBV7-9	few	TRBJ2-7	CASSADRVLDYSSYEQYF	TGTGCCAGCAGCGCAGACAGGGTCCTAGATTATAGCTCCTACGAGCAGTACTTC
.	TRBV19	.	TRBJ1-5	CASRDPKEFNQPQHF	TGTGCCAGTAGGGACCCGAAAGAGTTCAATCAGCCCCAGCATTTT
TRBD1	TRBV28	few	TRBJ2-2	CASSTWGTGGFGELFF	TGTGCCAGCAGTACCTGGGGGACAGGGGGCTTCGGGGAGCTGTTTTTT
.	TRBV15	.	TRBJ1-6	CATSRGGPGLSSPLHF	TGTGCCACCAGCAGGGGGGGACCCGGGTTAAGTTCACCCCTCCACTTT
.	TRBV5-5	few	TRBJ2-2	CASGKPNTGELFF	TGTGCCAGCGGGAAACCCAACACCGGGGAGCTGTTTTTT
TRBD1	TRBV11-2	.	TRBJ2-1	CASSLEQGAAYNEQFF	TGTGCCAGCAGCTTAGAACAGGGGGCTGCCTACAATGAGCAGTTCTTC
.	TRBV9	.	TRBJ2-7	CASSEFPTSYEQYF	TGTGCCAGCAGCGAGTTCCCTACTTCCTACGAGCAGTACTTC
.	TRBV6-5	.	TRBJ1-2	CASSPGAYGYTF	TGTGCCAGCAGCCCGGGGGCCTATGGCTACACCTTC
TRBD2	TRBV6-1	.	TRBJ2-5	CASSSTSGGVETQYF	TGTGCCAGCAGTTCCACTAGCGGGGGGGTAGAGACCCAGTACTTC
.	TRBV18	.	TRBJ2-2	CASSPGRNTGELFF	TGTGCCAGCTCACCCGGGAGGAACACCGGGGAGCTGTTTTTT
TRBD1	TRBV29-1	.	TRBJ2-7	CSIEDGTGIYEQYF	TGCAGCATTGAAGACGGGACAGGCATCTACGAGCAGTACTTC
TRBD1	TRBV5-5	.	TRBJ1-2	CASSPPPGTGVSYTF	TGTGCCAGCAGCCCTCCCCCCGGGACAGGGGTTAGCTACACCTTC
.	TRBV7-9	.	TRBJ2-2	CASRPAGDTGELFF	TGTGCCAGCAGGCCTGCTGGAGACACCGGGGAGCTGTTTTTT